This T cell receptor (beta chain) was identified during a study of somatic mutations in cytotoxic T cells in rheumatoid arthritis. Study-wide results and caveats: Over 20% of CD8+ cells belonged to the largest CD8+ clone in about an eighth of the 65 patients. Statistically, CD8+ T-cell clonality was not significantly distinct between individuals with rheumatoid arthritis and age-matched healthy controls.

The method was immunoSEQ multiplex PCR; TCRdb's version includes in-frame clones alone and lacks a portion of them. The profile shows under 15,000 clones, under 75% of them singletons. V was shortened by 1 base and J by 3 bases, with 12 bases between the two germline ends. Germline V CDR1 and CDR2: LNHNV, YYDKDF (reference sequence). The CDR3 length is 15 residues. Points on this clone: Its antigen is not known.

The V gene is TRBV15, the J gene TRBJ1-2, with D tentatively TRBD1 (5 bases). Sequences were obtained from CD8+ T cells sorted from blood. The receptor was isolated from a woman aged 35 to 49 in good health. CDR3 in DNA: TGTGCCACCAGCAGAGTGGGGGAACAGGACTATGGCTACACCTTC. Translation gives CATSRVGEQDYGYTF.